This entry lists 14 T cell receptor beta chains sequenced from one sample in a study of blood T cell repertoires in COVID-19 (dated by TCRdb to 2018 to 2020). The library came from the immunoSEQ multiplex PCR assay. TCRdb stores this immuneACCESS table with in-frame sequences only. Part of the clones is absent; in the studies checked, under half of the shortfall reflects unresolved V genes, and no reason is known for the rest. This sample gives around 140,000 clones in total; approximately 89% of them show up just once. 10% of the sample goes to the ten largest clones. The material sequenced was peripheral blood. These receptors were taken from a man aged 50-60 years with acute or convalescent COVID-19.

The CDR3 sequence is CASSWGRIAGGSYNEQFF. The CDR3 DNA reads TGCGCCAGCAGCTGGGGGAGAATAGCGGGAGGATCCTACAATGAGCAGTTCTTC. The chain is built from TRBV5-1 and TRBJ2-1; 10 positions agree with TRBD2. Trimming cost V 3 bases and J 1 base; bases outside gene matches: 10. The CDR3 loop spans 18 amino acids. Looked up from germline, CDR1 is SGHRS and CDR2 is YFSETQ. The whole variable domain, remainder taken from reference TRBV5-1 and TRBJ2-1, is KAGVTQTPRYLIKTRGQQVTLSCSPISGHRSVSWYQQTPGQGLQFLFEYFSETQRNKGNFPGRFSGRQFSNSRSEMNVSTLELGDSALYLCASSWGRIAGGSYNEQFFGPGTRLTVL.

This clone came up a few times. The chain combines TRBV5-1 with TRBJ1-2; D is perhaps TRBD1 (5 bases). The CDR3 sequence is 13 residues long. Germline loops: CDR1 SGHRS, CDR2 YFSETQ. The ends were cut back, 8 bases at V and 1 base at J, with 12 bases in the middle. CDR3 DNA: TGCGCCAGTAAACCCGACAGTAACTATGGCTACACCTTC. It is translated as CASKPDSNYGYTF.

This rearrangement joins TRBV11-2 to TRBJ1-1; D gene unclear. Per germline, CDR1 SGHAT and CDR2 FQNNGV. Between the trimmed V and J ends, which lost 0 bases and 5 bases, there was a span of 10 bases. The length of the CDR3 is 14 residues. CDR3 DNA sequence: TGTGCCAGCAGCTTAGATCTTTCGGGAACTGAAGCTTTCTTT. Its translation is CASSLDLSGTEAFF.

The chain carries TRBV28 and TRBJ2-7; 8 positions agree with TRBD2. V lost 8 bases, J lost 3 bases, and 3 bases stayed unmatched. The CDR3 spans 12 residues. CDR1 is MDHEN, CDR2 SYDVKM, per germline. CDR3 nucleotide sequence: TGTGCCAGCGGGGGGACTAGCTACGAGCAGTACTTC. It codes for CASGGTSYEQYF.

The chain employs TRBV5-1 and TRBJ2-4; the D gene is possibly TRBD1 (6 bases). This CDR3 spans 17 amino acids. V shed 4 bases and J shed 1 base, with 18 bases lying between them. CDR1 is SGHRS, CDR2 YFSETQ, per germline. CDR3 coding DNA: TGCGCCAGCAGCGACATAACAGGGTCCTTGGCCAAAAACATTCAGTACTTC. Amino acid sequence: CASSDITGSLAKNIQYF.

This clone turned up a few times. The rearrangement uses TRBV7-9 and TRBJ1-2, with a tentative D call TRBD1 (5 bases). Germline V gives CDR1 SEHNR, CDR2 FQNEAQ (reference sequence). The CDR3 covers 13 residues. The V and J ends lost 5 bases and 8 bases respectively, with 15 bases between them. In nucleotides, the CDR3 is TGTGCCAGCAGCCCTCTGGGGGGGGGAGGCTACACCTTC. Amino acids: CASSPLGGGGYTF.

The chain links TRBV18 to TRBJ1-2, with no clear D. Per the germline V gene, CDR1 is KGHSH and CDR2 is LQKENI. The V gene lost 4 bases and the J gene lost 10 bases, with 16 bases spanning the gap. The CDR3 has 13 amino acids. The CDR3 loop reads CASSQGGNNDYTF. DNA of the CDR3: TGTGCCAGCTCACAGGGAGGGAACAATGACTACACCTTC.

There are a few counts of this clone. This rearrangement joins TRBV7-6 to TRBJ2-5; 8 bases align to TRBD2. Germline V gene lookup returns CDR1 SGHVS and CDR2 FNYEAQ. V shed 7 bases, J shed 5 bases, and the junction held 9 bases outside the gene matches. The CDR3 extends over 14 amino acids. CDR3 sequence reads: CASTPTGGQETQYF. CDR3 in DNA: TGTGCCAGCACCCCTACGGGGGGGCAGGAGACCCAGTACTTC.

V usage is TRBV6-6 and J usage is TRBJ1-1; TRBD1 is a possible D gene (5 bases). Trimming left V 7 bases short and J 10 bases short, with 22 bases between. CDR1 and CDR2 from the germline V gene are MNHNY and SVGAGI (reference sequence). The CDR3 runs 14 residues. CDR3: CASIQRGSAGLAFF. The CDR3 coding sequence is TGTGCCAGCATCCAAAGGGGTTCCGCAGGGTTAGCTTTCTTT.

The chain couples TRBV6-5 to TRBJ1-1; weak D call: TRBD1 (5 bases). V lost 5 bases, J lost 9 bases, and 19 bases lay in between. The germline gives CDR1 MNHEY, CDR2 SVGAGI. There are 14 residues in the CDR3. The CDR3: CASSTLGGFGQAFF. Here the CDR3 DNA reads TGTGCCAGCAGTACTCTGGGGGGATTCGGGCAAGCTTTCTTT.

Details on this clone: The junction departs from germline at one end; a sequencing error may be responsible. This chain links TRBV6-5 with TRBJ2-5; TRBD2 is a possible D gene (6 bases). Germline assignment: CDR1 MNHEY and CDR2 SVGAGI. The CDR3 contains 13 residues. Here the CDR3 reads CVSGQGIGETQYF. The CDR3 coding sequence is TGTGTCAGCGGGCAGGGAATAGGAGAGACCCAGTACTTC.

The chain combines TRBV14 with TRBJ1-4; D possibly corresponds to TRBD1 (6 bases). Germline V lookup: CDR1 SGHDN, CDR2 FVKESK. Between the trimmed V and J ends, which lost 1 base and 10 bases, there was a span of 13 bases. This CDR3 has 14 residues. CDR3 region: CASSQGSQGGKLFF. In DNA, the CDR3 is TGTGCCAGCAGCCAAGGGTCCCAAGGGGGAAAACTGTTTTTT.

V usage is TRBV7-2 and J usage is TRBJ2-5, with D possibly TRBD2 on 5 matching bases. Germline V lookup: CDR1 SGHTA, CDR2 FQGNSA. This CDR3 is built from 16 residues. Trimming left V 1 base short and J 2 bases short, with 14 bases between. The DNA for the CDR3 is TGTGCCAGCAGCTTAGACCCTCCGGCGGGTCAAGAGACCCAGTACTTC. It is translated as CASSLDPPAGQETQYF.

This rearrangement joins TRBV10-3 to TRBJ2-2; TRBD2 agrees at 11 bases. The CDR3 loop spans 14 amino acids. With 6 bases clipped from V and 6 bases from J, the junction kept 3 bases outside the gene matches. The germline V gene encodes CDR1 ENHRY and CDR2 SYGVKD. The CDR3 is CAISGSGGAGELFF. The DNA of the CDR3 is TGTGCCATCAGCGGTAGCGGGGGGGCCGGGGAGCTGTTTTTT.